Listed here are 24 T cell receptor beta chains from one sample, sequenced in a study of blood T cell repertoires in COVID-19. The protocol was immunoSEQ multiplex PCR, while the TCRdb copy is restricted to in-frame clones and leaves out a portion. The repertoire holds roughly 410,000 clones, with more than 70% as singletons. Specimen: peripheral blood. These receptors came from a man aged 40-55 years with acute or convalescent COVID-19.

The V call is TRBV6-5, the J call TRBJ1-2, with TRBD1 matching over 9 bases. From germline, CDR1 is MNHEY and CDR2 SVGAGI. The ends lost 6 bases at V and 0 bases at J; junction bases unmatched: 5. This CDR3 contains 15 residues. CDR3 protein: CASRATGGTNYGYTF. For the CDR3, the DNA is TGTGCCAGCAGGGCGACAGGGGGGACTAACTATGGCTACACCTTC.

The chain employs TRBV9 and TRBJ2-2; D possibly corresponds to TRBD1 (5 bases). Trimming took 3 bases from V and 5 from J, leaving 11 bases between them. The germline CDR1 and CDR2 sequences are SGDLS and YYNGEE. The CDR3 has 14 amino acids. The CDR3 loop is CASSARVLTGELFF. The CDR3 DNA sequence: TGTGCCAGCAGCGCCAGGGTTTTGACCGGGGAGCTGTTTTTT.

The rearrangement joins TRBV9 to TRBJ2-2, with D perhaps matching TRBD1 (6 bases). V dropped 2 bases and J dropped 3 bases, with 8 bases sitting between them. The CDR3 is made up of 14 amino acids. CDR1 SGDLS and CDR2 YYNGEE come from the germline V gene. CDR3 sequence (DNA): TGTGCCAGCAGCGTCTCAGGGGACACCGGGGAGCTGTTTTTT. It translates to CASSVSGDTGELFF.

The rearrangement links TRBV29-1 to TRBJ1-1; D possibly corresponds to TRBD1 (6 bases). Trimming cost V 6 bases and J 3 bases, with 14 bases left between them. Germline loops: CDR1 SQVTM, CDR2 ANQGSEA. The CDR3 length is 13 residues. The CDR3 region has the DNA TGCAGCGTGCATGAGACAGGAGACACTGAAGCTTTCTTT. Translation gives CSVHETGDTEAFF.

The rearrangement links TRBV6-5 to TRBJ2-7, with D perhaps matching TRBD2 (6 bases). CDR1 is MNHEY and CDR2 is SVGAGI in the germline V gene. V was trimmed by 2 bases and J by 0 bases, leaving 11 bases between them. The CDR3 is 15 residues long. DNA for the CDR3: TGTGCCAGCAGTTACGACGGGACTGCCTCCTACGAGCAGTACTTC. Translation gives CASSYDGTASYEQYF.

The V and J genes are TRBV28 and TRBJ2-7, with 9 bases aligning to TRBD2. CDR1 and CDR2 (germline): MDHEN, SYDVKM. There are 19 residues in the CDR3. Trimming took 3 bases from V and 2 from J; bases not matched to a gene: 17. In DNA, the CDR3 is TGTGCCAGCAGTTTTAGTATTTATAGCGGGGGCCCCAGCACCTACGAGCAGTACTTC. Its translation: CASSFSIYSGGPSTYEQYF.

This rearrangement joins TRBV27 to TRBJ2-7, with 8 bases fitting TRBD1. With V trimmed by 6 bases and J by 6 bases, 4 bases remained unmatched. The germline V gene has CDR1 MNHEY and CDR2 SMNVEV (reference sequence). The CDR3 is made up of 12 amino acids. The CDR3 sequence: CASRLQGGEQYF. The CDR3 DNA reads TGTGCCAGCAGACTACAGGGGGGCGAGCAGTACTTC.

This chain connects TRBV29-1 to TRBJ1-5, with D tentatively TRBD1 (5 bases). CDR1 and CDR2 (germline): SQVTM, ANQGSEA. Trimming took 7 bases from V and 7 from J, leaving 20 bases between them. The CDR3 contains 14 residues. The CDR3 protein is CSATYSGLWQPQHF. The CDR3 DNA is TGCAGCGCTACGTACTCAGGGCTGTGGCAGCCCCAGCATTTT.

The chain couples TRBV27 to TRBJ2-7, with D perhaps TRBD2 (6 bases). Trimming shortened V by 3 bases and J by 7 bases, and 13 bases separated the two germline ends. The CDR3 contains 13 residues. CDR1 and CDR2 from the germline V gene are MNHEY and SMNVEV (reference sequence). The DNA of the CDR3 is TGTGCCAGCAGTTTCTTGGGGGGTGGGGAGCAGTACTTC. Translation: CASSFLGGGEQYF.

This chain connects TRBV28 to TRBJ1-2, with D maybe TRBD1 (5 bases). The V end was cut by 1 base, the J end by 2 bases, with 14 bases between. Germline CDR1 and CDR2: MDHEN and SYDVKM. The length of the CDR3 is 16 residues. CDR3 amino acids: CASSLFDSASNYGYTF. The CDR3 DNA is TGTGCCAGCAGTTTATTTGACAGCGCATCCAACTATGGCTACACCTTC.

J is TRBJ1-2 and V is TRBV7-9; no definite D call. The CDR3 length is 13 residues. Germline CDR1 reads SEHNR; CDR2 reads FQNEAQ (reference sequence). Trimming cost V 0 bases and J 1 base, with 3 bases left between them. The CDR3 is CASSLASNYGYTF. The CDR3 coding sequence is TGTGCCAGCAGCTTAGCCAGTAACTATGGCTACACCTTC.

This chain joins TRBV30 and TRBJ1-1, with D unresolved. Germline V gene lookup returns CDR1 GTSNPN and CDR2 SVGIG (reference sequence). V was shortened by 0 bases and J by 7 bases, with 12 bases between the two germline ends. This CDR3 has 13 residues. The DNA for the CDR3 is TGTGCCTGGAGTGTACAAGATTTTGGTGAAGCTTTCTTT. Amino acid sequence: CAWSVQDFGEAFF.

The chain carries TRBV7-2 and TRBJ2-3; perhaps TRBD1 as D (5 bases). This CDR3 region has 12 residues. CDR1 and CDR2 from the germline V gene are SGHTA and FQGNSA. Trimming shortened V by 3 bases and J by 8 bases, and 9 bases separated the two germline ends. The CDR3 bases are TGTGCCAGCAGCTTCAGGACATCTACGCAGTATTTT. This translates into CASSFRTSTQYF.

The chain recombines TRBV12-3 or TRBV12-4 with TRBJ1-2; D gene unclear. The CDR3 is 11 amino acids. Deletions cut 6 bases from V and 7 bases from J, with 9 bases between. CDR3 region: CASSYVAGYTF. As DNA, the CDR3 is TGTGCCAGCAGCTATGTTGCTGGCTACACCTTC.

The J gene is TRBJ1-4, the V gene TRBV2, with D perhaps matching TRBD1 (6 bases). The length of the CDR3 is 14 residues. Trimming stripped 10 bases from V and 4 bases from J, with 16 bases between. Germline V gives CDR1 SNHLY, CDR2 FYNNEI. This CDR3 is CATQSDSLNEKLFF. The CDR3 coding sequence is TGTGCCACTCAGTCGGACAGTCTTAATGAAAAACTGTTTTTT.

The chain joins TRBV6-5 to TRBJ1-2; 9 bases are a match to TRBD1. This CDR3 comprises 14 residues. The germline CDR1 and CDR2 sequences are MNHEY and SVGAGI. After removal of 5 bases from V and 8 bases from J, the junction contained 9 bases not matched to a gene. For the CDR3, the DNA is TGTGCCAGCAGTCAGGGGGACAGGGTGAGAGGCTACACCTTC. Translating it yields CASSQGDRVRGYTF.

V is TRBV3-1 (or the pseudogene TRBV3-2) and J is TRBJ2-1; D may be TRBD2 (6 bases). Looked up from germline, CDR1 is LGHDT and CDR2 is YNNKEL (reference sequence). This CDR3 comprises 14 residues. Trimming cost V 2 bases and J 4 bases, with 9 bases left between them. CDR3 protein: CASSQMGGYNEQFF. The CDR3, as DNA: TGTGCCAGCAGCCAAATGGGAGGATACAATGAGCAGTTCTTC.

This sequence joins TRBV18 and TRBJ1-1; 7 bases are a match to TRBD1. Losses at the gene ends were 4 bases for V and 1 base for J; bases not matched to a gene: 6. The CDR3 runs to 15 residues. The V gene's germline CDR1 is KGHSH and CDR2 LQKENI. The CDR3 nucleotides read TGTGCCAGCTCACGGCGGACAGGTCAGAACACTGAAGCTTTCTTT. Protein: CASSRRTGQNTEAFF.

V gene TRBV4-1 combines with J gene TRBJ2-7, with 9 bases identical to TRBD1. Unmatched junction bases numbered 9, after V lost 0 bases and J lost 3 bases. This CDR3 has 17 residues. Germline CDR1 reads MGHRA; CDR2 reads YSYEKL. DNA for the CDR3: TGCGCCAGCAGCCAAGAAAATCAGGACAGGGGTTTCTACGAGCAGTACTTC. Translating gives CASSQENQDRGFYEQYF.

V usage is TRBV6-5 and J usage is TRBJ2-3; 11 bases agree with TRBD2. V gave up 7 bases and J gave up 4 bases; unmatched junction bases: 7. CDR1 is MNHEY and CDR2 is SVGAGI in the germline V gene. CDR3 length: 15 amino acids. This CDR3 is CASTLAGGLPDTQYF. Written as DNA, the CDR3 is TGTGCCAGCACCTTAGCGGGGGGGCTTCCAGATACGCAGTATTTT.

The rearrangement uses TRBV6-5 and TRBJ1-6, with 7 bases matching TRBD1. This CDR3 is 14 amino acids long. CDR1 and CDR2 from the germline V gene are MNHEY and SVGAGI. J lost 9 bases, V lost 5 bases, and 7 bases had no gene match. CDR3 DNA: TGTGCCAGCAGTCTCGACAGGGCCCCTTCACCCCTCCACTTT. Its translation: CASSLDRAPSPLHF.

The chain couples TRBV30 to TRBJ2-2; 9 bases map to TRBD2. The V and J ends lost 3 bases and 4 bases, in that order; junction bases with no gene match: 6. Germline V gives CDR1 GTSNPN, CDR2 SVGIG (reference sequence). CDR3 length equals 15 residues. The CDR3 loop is CAWSAGGYRTGELFF. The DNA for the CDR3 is TGTGCCTGGAGCGCGGGAGGGTATCGCACCGGGGAGCTGTTTTTT.

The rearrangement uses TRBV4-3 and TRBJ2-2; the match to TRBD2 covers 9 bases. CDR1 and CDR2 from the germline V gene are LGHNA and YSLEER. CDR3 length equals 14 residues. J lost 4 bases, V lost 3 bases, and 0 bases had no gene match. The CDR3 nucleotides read TGCGCCAGCAGCCAGCGGGGGGGCACCGGGGAGCTGTTTTTT. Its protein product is CASSQRGGTGELFF.

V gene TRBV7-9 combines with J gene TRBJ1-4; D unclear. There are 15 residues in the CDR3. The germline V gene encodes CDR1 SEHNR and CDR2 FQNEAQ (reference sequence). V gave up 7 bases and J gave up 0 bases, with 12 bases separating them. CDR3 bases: TGTGCCAGCACCCAGTGGGCAGCAACTAATGAAAAACTGTTTTTT. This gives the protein CASTQWAATNEKLFF.